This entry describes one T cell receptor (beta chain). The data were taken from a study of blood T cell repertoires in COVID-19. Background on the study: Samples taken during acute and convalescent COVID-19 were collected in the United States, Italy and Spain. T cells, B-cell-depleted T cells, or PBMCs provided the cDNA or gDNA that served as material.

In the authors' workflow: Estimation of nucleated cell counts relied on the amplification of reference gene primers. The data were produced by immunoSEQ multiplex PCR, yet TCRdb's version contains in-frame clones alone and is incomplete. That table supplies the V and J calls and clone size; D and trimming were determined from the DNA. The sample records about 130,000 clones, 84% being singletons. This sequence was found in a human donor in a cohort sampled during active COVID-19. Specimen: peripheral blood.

CDR3 in DNA: TGTGCCAGCAGCCTAGTCTCCTACGAGCAGTACTTC. It encodes CASSLVSYEQYF. This chain joins TRBV6-5 and TRBJ2-7; D is unclear. Trimming stripped 6 bases from V and 0 bases from J, with 6 bases between. The CDR3 sequence is 12 residues long. Germline lookup yields CDR1 MNHEY and CDR2 SVGAGI.